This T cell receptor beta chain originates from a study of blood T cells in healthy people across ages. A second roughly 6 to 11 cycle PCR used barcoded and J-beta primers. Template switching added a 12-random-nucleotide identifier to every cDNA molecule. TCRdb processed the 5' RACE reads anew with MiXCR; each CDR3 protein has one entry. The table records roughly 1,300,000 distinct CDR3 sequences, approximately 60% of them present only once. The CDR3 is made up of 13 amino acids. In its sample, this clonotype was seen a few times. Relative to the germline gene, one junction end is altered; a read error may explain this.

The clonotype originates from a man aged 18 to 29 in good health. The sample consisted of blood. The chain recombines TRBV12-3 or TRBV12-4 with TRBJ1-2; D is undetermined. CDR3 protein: CANSRSPNYGYTF. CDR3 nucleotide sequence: TGTGCCAACAGTCGGTCGCCTAACTATGGCTACACCTTC.